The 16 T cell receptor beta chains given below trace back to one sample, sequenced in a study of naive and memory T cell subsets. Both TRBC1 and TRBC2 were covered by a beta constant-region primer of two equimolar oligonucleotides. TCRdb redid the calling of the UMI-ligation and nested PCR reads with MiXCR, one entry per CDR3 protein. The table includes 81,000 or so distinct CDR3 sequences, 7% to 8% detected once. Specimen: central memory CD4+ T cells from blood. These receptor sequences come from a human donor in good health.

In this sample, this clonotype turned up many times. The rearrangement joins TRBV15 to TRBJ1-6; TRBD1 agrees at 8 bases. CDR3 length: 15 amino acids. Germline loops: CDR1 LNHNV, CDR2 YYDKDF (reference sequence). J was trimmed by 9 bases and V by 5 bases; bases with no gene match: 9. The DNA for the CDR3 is TGTGCCACCAGCCTGGCAGGGGGCTTTACTTCACCCCTCCACTTT. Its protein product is CATSLAGGFTSPLHF.

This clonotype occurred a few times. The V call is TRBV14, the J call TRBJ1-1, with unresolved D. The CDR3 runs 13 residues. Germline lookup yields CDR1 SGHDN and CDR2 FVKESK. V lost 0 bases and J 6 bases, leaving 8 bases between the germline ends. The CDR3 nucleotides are TGTGCCAGCAGCCAAGATAGAGTCCCTGAAGCTTTCTTT. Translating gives CASSQDRVPEAFF.

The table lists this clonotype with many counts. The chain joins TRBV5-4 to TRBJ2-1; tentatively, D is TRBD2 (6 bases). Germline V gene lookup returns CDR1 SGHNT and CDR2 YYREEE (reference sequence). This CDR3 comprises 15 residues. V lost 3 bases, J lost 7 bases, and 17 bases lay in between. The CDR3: CASSSRGTVRNEQFF. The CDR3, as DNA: TGTGCCAGCAGCTCCCGGGGGACGGTCCGGAATGAGCAGTTCTTC.

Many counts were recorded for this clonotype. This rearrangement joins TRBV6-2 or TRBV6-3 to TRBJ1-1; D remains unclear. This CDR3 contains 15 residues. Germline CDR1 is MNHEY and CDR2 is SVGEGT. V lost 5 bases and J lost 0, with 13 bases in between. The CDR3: CASSKAQRLNTEAFF. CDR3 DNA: TGTGCCAGCAGTAAAGCACAGCGGCTGAACACTGAAGCTTTCTTT.

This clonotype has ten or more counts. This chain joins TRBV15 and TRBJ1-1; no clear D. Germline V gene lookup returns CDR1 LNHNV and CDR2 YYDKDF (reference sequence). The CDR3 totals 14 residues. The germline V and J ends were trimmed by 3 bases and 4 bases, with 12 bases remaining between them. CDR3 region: CATSRPAGFTEAFF. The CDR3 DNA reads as TGTGCCACCAGCAGGCCGGCCGGGTTCACTGAAGCTTTCTTT.

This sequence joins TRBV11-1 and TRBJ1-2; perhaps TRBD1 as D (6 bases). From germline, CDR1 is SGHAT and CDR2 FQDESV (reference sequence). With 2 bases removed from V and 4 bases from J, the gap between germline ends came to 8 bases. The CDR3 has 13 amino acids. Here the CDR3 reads CASSLQGSYGYTF. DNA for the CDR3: TGTGCCAGCAGCTTACAGGGGAGCTATGGCTACACCTTC.

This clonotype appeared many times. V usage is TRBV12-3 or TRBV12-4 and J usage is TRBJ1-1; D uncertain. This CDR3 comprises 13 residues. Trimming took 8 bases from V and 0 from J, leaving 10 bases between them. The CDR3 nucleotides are TGTGCCAGCCTTGACAACTTGAACACTGAAGCTTTCTTT. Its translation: CASLDNLNTEAFF.

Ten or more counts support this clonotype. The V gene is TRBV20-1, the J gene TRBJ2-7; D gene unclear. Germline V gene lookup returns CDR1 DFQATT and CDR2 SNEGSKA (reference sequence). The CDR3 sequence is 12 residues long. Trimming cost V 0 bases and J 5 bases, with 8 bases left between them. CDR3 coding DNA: TGCAGTGCTAGAGAATCCGGCCACGAGCAGTACTTC. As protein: CSARESGHEQYF.

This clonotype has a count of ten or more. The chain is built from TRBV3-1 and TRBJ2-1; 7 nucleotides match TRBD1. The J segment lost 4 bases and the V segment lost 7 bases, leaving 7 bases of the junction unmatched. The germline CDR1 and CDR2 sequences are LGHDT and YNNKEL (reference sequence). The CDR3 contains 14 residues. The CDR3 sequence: CASTKKTGYNEQFF. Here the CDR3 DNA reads TGTGCCAGCACCAAAAAGACAGGGTACAATGAGCAGTTCTTC.

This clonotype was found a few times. The CDR3, as DNA: TGTGCCAGCAGTGTCGGGGGATCCTACGACACCTTC. This translates into CASSVGGSYDTF. The chain joins TRBV6-2 or TRBV6-3 to TRBJ1-2; a possible D gene is TRBD1 (5 bases). The V end lost 5 bases, the J end lost 12 bases, and 16 bases lay between the germline ends. Germline loops: CDR1 MNHEY, CDR2 SVGEGT. This CDR3 comprises 12 residues.

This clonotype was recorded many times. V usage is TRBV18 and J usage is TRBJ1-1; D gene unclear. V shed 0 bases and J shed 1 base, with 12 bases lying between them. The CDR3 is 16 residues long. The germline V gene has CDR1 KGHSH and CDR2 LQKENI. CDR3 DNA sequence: TGTGCCAGCTCACCACCTCCCCGGGGAGGGAACACTGAAGCTTTCTTT. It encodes CASSPPPRGGNTEAFF. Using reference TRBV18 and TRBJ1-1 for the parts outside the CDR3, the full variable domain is NAGVMQNPRHLVRRRGQEARLRCSPMKGHSHVYWYRQLPEEGLKFMVYLQKENIIDESGMPKERFSAEFPKEGPSILRIQQVVRGDSAAYFCASSPPPRGGNTEAFFGQGTRLTVV.

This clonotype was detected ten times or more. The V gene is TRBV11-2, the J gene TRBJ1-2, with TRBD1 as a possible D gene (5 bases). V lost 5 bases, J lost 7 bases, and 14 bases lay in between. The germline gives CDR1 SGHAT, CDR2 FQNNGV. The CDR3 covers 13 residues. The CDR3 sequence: CASSPVDGAGYTF. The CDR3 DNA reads TGTGCCAGCAGCCCCGTGGATGGGGCTGGCTACACCTTC.

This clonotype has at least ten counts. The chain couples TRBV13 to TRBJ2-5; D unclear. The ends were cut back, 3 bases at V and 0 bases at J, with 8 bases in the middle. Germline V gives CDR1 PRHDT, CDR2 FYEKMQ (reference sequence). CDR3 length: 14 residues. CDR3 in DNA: TGTGCCAGCAGCTTCCGTGGGGACCAAGAGACCCAGTACTTC. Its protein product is CASSFRGDQETQYF.

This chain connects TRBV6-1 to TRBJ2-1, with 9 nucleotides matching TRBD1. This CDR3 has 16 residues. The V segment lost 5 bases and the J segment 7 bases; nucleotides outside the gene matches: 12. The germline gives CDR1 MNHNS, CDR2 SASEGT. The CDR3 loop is CASSLTGGQGRNEQFF. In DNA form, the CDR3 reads TGTGCCAGCAGTCTCACTGGGGGACAGGGACGGAATGAGCAGTTCTTC.

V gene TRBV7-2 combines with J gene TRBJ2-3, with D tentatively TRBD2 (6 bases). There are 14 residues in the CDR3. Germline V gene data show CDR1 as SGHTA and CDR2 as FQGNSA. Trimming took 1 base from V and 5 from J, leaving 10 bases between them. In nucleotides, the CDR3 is TGTGCCAGCAGCTTAGGCGGGATGGGAGATACGCAGTATTTT. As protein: CASSLGGMGDTQYF.

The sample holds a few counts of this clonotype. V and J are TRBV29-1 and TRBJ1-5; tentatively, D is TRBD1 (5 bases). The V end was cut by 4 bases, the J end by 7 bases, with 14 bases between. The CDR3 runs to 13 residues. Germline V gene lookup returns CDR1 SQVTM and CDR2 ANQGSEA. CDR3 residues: CSVGGSGRQPQHF. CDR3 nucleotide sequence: TGCAGCGTTGGGGGGAGTGGGCGACAGCCCCAGCATTTT.